What follows is one TCR beta chain and its context. Its antigen is undetermined. The time point was: late sampling 161 to 241 days after vaccination in three convalescent patients. The sample's treatment: roughly nine-day PBMC culture with coronavirus spike peptide pools or control peptides (ViraFEST assay). T cells were expanded with peptide pools, and expanded clonotypes were identified by TCR sequencing. Trimming at V came to 5 bases and at J to 2 bases, leaving 7 bases not matched to a gene. Germline-derived CDR1 and CDR2 are SEHNR and FQNEAQ (reference sequence). The CDR3 consists of 15 residues. The sample is drawn from a study of vaccination and CD4 T cells after COVID-19. Study-wide context: The peptides that stimulated the cells were overlapping spike peptides from SARS-CoV-2, HCoV-NL63, HCoV-OC43 and HCoV-229E. Some control cultures received a CEFX pool, which served as the positive control. Others received an HIV-1 Nef pool or no peptide.

General study results and limits: The median number of SARS-CoV-2-reactive clonotypes increased from roughly 22 to 38, a change that did not reach significance.

The Oncomine TCR Beta short-read assay was what sequenced the DNA obtained from cultured CD4+ T cells. TCRdb independently ran MiXCR on the PCR reads; one entry per CDR3 protein. Altogether tens of thousands of distinct CDR3 sequences are present, under 40% being singletons, with the ten largest covering roughly 29%. The rearrangement uses TRBV7-9 and TRBJ2-5; 8 bases match TRBD1. This sequence originates from a human donor who had recovered from COVID-19. Source: CD4+ T cells from blood, cultured in vitro, taken about 7 months after SARS-CoV-2 vaccination. CDR3 DNA: TGTGCCAGCAGCCGAAGAGACAGGGGTCAAGAGACCCAGTACTTC. Translated: CASSRRDRGQETQYF.